This TCR beta chain was recovered during a study of blood T cell repertoires in COVID-19. TCRdb's table, derived via immunoSEQ multiplex PCR, lists solely in-frame clones and lacks some. The sample has about 310,000 clones; approximately 89% are singletons. This CDR3 spans 17 amino acids. The junction had 12 bases not matched to a gene; V was cut back by 4 bases and J by 4 bases. The V gene's germline CDR1 is SGHRS and CDR2 YFSETQ. Sequences were obtained from PBMCs or T cells enriched from blood (not recorded which). The rearrangement uses TRBV5-1 and TRBJ1-4; TRBD1 matches at 8 bases. The clonotype originates from a woman aged 25 to 45 who had recovered from COVID-19. CDR3 residues: CASSRDRGPQHNEKLFF. CDR3 sequence (DNA): TGCGCCAGCAGCCGCGACAGGGGTCCTCAACATAATGAAAAACTGTTTTTT.